The rows below give T cell receptor beta chains drawn from one sample of a study of blood T cell repertoires in COVID-19. Profiling relied on immunoSEQ multiplex PCR, and the TCRdb table lists in-frame clones only, not all of them. The table includes approximately 330,000 clones, roughly 87% detected once. Specimen: peripheral blood. The receptor set was obtained from a man aged 25 to 40 with COVID-19, enrolled during active disease. The CDR3 runs from the conserved cysteine through the conserved F or W. A D gene is named only where the DNA matches it firmly. Not all rows give a size; the values are once, few, many and, for expanded clones, a class.

V gene	D gene	clone size	J gene	CDR3 protein	CDR3 DNA
TRBV5-1	TRBD2	NA	TRBJ2-2	CASRPGTINTGELFF	TGCGCCAGCAGGCCCGGGACTATCAACACCGGGGAGCTGTTTTTT
TRBV28	NA	NA	TRBJ2-3	CASSLPSTDTQYF	TGTGCCAGCAGTTTACCTAGCACAGATACGCAGTATTTT
TRBV6-6	NA	few	TRBJ2-1	CASSSQGAYNEQFF	TGTGCCAGCAGTTCCCAGGGTGCCTACAATGAGCAGTTCTTC
TRBV28	TRBD1	NA	TRBJ1-1	CASVSGQGGGAFF	TGTGCCAGTGTATCGGGACAGGGAGGGGGAGCTTTCTTT
TRBV19	NA	NA	TRBJ1-1	CASRRGTGNTEAFF	TGTGCCAGTAGAAGGGGGACCGGGAACACTGAAGCTTTCTTT
TRBV24-1	NA	NA	TRBJ2-5	CATSGGPGWGETQYF	TGTGCCACCAGTGGGGGGCCAGGGTGGGGTGAGACCCAGTACTTC
TRBV28	NA	NA	TRBJ1-4	CAIAEGATNEKLFF	TGTGCCATCGCAGAGGGGGCAACTAATGAAAAACTGTTTTTT
TRBV6-6	TRBD1	NA	TRBJ1-2	CASSTGTGSSGYTF	TGTGCCAGCAGTACCGGGACAGGTTCCTCTGGCTACACCTTC
TRBV12-5	TRBD1	NA	TRBJ1-1	CASGLDLRQGWKAFF	TGTGCTAGTGGTTTGGACCTCAGACAGGGCTGGAAAGCTTTCTTT
TRBV7-2	NA	NA	TRBJ1-1	CASSKTVNTEAFF	TGTGCCAGCAGCAAGACAGTGAACACTGAAGCTTTCTTT
TRBV11-3	NA	NA	TRBJ2-1	CASSQRLVADPLGSYNEQFF	TGTGCCAGCAGCCAGAGGCTTGTAGCGGACCCCCTTGGCTCCTACAATGAGCAGTTCTTC
TRBV5-1	NA	NA	TRBJ2-3	CASQQYSSHTQYF	TGCGCCAGCCAGCAGTACAGTAGTCATACGCAGTATTTT
TRBV12-5	NA	NA	TRBJ1-2	CASGASGTNGYTF	TGTGCTAGTGGAGCTTCCGGGACTAATGGCTACACCTTC
TRBV5-1	NA	NA	TRBJ1-1	CASSPSPGGVYTEAFF	TGCGCCAGCAGCCCCAGCCCCGGGGGAGTTTACACTGAAGCTTTCTTT
TRBV9	NA	NA	TRBJ1-2	CASSVGVDPNYGYTF	TGTGCCAGCAGCGTCGGGGTGGACCCTAACTATGGCTACACCTTC
TRBV6-5	NA	NA	TRBJ2-3	CASSRTPRVDTQYF	TGTGCCAGCAGTCGGACACCTCGGGTAGATACGCAGTATTTT
TRBV5-1	NA	NA	TRBJ2-5	CASSLVVGGETQYF	TGCGCCAGCAGCTTGGTCGTGGGCGGGGAGACCCAGTACTTC
TRBV5-1	TRBD1	NA	TRBJ2-6	CASSGWDRVGGGANVLTF	TGCGCCAGCAGCGGCTGGGACAGGGTGGGAGGTGGGGCCAACGTCCTGACTTTC
TRBV7-9	TRBD1	NA	TRBJ2-3	CASSLTRTGTDTQYF	TGTGCCAGCAGCTTAACCCGGACAGGGACAGATACGCAGTATTTT
TRBV6-5	TRBD1	NA	TRBJ2-7	CASSYDRGVGEQYF	TGTGCCAGCAGTTACGACAGGGGGGTAGGCGAGCAGTACTTC
TRBV3-1/TRBV3-2	TRBD2	NA	TRBJ2-1	CASSQVAGYNEQFF	TGTGCCAGCAGCCAAGTAGCGGGGTACAATGAGCAGTTCTTC
TRBV18	NA	NA	TRBJ1-2	CASSPTDKGEGGYTF	TGTGCCAGCTCACCCACCGACAAGGGGGAAGGAGGCTACACCTTC
TRBV10-3	TRBD1	NA	TRBJ1-1	CAISQPGQGVMNTEAFF	TGTGCCATCAGTCAGCCCGGACAGGGCGTGATGAACACTGAAGCTTTCTTT
TRBV27	TRBD2	NA	TRBJ2-1	CASSFSSGSSYNEQFF	TGTGCCAGCAGTTTTTCGAGCGGGAGCTCCTACAATGAGCAGTTCTTC
TRBV3-1/TRBV3-2	NA	NA	TRBJ1-3	CASSQSTSGNTIYF	TGTGCCAGCAGCCAGAGCACCTCTGGAAACACCATATATTTT
TRBV27	NA	NA	TRBJ2-7	CASSLAGPSYEQYF	TGTGCCAGCAGTTTAGCAGGCCCATCATACGAGCAGTACTTC
TRBV4-2	TRBD1	many	TRBJ1-5	CASSQDPGQGGQPQHF	TGTGCCAGCAGCCAAGATCCGGGACAGGGCGGTCAGCCCCAGCATTTT
TRBV27	NA	NA	TRBJ1-5	CASSLRDNGYSNQPQHF	TGTGCCAGCAGTTTACGGGACAACGGCTATAGCAATCAGCCCCAGCATTTT
TRBV27	NA	few	TRBJ1-1	CASSSAGLNTEAFF	TGTGCCAGCAGTTCCGCAGGATTGAACACTGAAGCTTTCTTT
TRBV18	NA	NA	TRBJ1-1	CASSPPGQATEAFF	TGTGCCAGCTCACCACCTGGACAAGCCACTGAAGCTTTCTTT
TRBV7-2	TRBD1	NA	TRBJ2-3	CASSLGQTTDTQYF	TGTGCCAGCAGCTTGGGACAGACTACAGATACGCAGTATTTT
TRBV21-1	NA	NA	TRBJ1-5	CASSNNQRTYSNQPQHF	TGTGCCAGCAGCAATAACCAGAGGACTTATAGCAATCAGCCCCAGCATTTT
TRBV18	NA	NA	TRBJ1-5	CASSQGRDQPQHF	TGTGCCAGCTCCCAGGGTCGCGATCAGCCCCAGCATTTT
TRBV7-2	NA	NA	TRBJ1-5	CASSLAASVQHF	TGTGCCAGCAGCTTAGCAGCCTCCGTCCAGCATTTT
TRBV9	NA	NA	TRBJ2-2	CASSVDGGHTGELFF	TGTGCCAGCAGCGTAGACGGGGGGCACACCGGGGAGCTGTTTTTT
TRBV7-2	TRBD1	once	TRBJ1-2	CASSPGQGHNYGYTF	TGTGCCAGCAGCCCCGGACAGGGACATAACTATGGCTACACCTTC
TRBV27	NA	NA	TRBJ1-4	CASSRGGGRGLFF	TGTGCCAGCTCTCGGGGCGGGGGCCGGGGACTGTTTTTT
TRBV7-8	NA	NA	TRBJ2-6	CASSLLEANVLTF	TGTGCCAGCAGCTTACTAGAGGCCAACGTCCTGACTTTC
TRBV7-9	TRBD1	few	TRBJ2-3	CASSLGDRYTQYF	TGTGCCAGCAGCTTGGGGGACAGGTATACGCAGTATTTT
TRBV30	NA	NA	TRBJ1-2	CAWSGQPSYGYTF	TGTGCCTGGAGCGGACAGCCTTCCTATGGCTACACCTTC
TRBV7-9	NA	NA	TRBJ1-1	CASSLAVHWNTEAFF	TGTGCCAGCAGCTTAGCGGTCCACTGGAACACTGAAGCTTTCTTT
TRBV3-1/TRBV3-2	TRBD1	NA	TRBJ2-7	CASSQEGGLEQYF	TGTGCCAGCAGCCAAGAAGGGGGCCTCGAGCAGTACTTC
TRBV16	NA	NA	TRBJ1-6	CASSLVLESPLHF	TGTGCCAGCAGCCTTGTCCTGGAGTCACCCCTCCACTTT
TRBV28	NA	few	TRBJ2-7	CASRGAGFPYEQYF	TGTGCCAGCAGAGGGGCAGGGTTCCCCTACGAGCAGTACTTC
TRBV4-1	TRBD1	once	TRBJ2-6	CASSQRLQGAGANVLTF	TGCGCCAGCAGCCAACGGCTACAGGGGGCTGGGGCCAACGTCCTGACTTTC
TRBV19	TRBD1	NA	TRBJ1-5	CASTTGGGQPQHF	TGTGCCAGTACGACAGGGGGTGGACAGCCCCAGCATTTT
TRBV19	TRBD1	NA	TRBJ2-5	CASSMGTEETQYF	TGTGCCAGTAGTATGGGGACAGAAGAGACCCAGTACTTC
TRBV19	NA	NA	TRBJ2-6	CASSLTGSSGANVLTF	TGTGCCAGTAGTCTTACAGGGAGCTCTGGGGCCAACGTCCTGACTTTC
TRBV7-2	NA	once	TRBJ2-5	CASSFSPQETQYF	TGTGCCAGCAGCTTTAGCCCCCAAGAGACCCAGTACTTC
TRBV19	TRBD1	once	TRBJ1-1	CASSGWGQGNTEAFF	TGTGCCAGTAGTGGATGGGGACAGGGGAACACTGAAGCTTTCTTT
TRBV29-1	TRBD1	NA	TRBJ1-2	CSAPGQGGYTF	TGCAGCGCTCCGGGACAGGGGGGCTACACCTTC
TRBV28	TRBD1	NA	TRBJ2-7	CTSSWDRNSYEQYF	TGTACCAGCAGTTGGGACAGGAACTCCTACGAGCAGTACTTC
TRBV18	NA	NA	TRBJ1-6	CASRSRDNNSPLHF	TGTGCCAGCCGTTCCAGGGATAATAATTCACCCCTCCACTTT
TRBV7-2	NA	NA	TRBJ2-1	CASSLAIAVNEQFF	TGTGCCAGCAGCTTAGCCATAGCGGTCAATGAGCAGTTCTTC
TRBV15	TRBD1	NA	TRBJ1-2	CATSRPPTGTANYGYTF	TGTGCCACCAGCAGACCCCCTACTGGGACAGCCAACTATGGCTACACCTTC
TRBV24-1	NA	once	TRBJ2-3	CATSDAGRDTQYF	TGTGCCACCAGTGACGCGGGACGAGATACGCAGTATTTT
TRBV2	TRBD1	NA	TRBJ1-1	CASSESRQGVNTEAFF	TGTGCCAGCAGTGAGAGTAGACAGGGGGTGAACACTGAAGCTTTCTTT
TRBV5-1	TRBD2	NA	TRBJ2-1	CASSSVAGVGNEQFF	TGCGCCAGCAGCTCTGTAGCGGGAGTTGGCAATGAGCAGTTCTTC
TRBV29-1	NA	NA	TRBJ1-5	CSVQENSNQPQHF	TGCAGCGTACAGGAGAATAGCAATCAGCCCCAGCATTTT
TRBV6-5	TRBD1	NA	TRBJ2-2	CATSQGEMNTGELFF	TGTGCCACCTCACAGGGGGAGATGAACACCGGGGAGCTGTTTTTT